Shown below are 29 T cell receptor beta chains from a single sample sequenced in a study of shared clonotypes between healthy human individuals (dated by TCRdb to the early 2020s). The method behind the library was the immunoSEQ multiplex PCR assay. What TCRdb holds here is the immuneACCESS table cut down to in-frame rearrangements. Part of the clones is not present; checked against another copy, under half of the missing clones reflect an unresolved V gene, and the others are unexplained. For this sample the table gives about 680,000 clones, of which less than 80% were detected only once. The ten largest make up approximately 1.8% of the sample. Sequencing input: memory CD4+ T cells sorted from blood. This sample's cell subset or site label indicates: CD45RA-negative fraction. Every receptor here comes from a woman aged 25 to 45 in good health.

This clone has only a few counts. The chain carries TRBV6-1 and TRBJ1-1; no definite D call. There are 13 residues in the CDR3. V lost 7 bases and J 1 base, leaving 10 bases between the germline ends. Germline-derived CDR1 and CDR2 are MNHNS and SASEGT. CDR3 residues: CASKIVGNTEAFF. CDR3 sequence (DNA): TGTGCCAGCAAAATTGTTGGGAACACTGAAGCTTTCTTT.

The table lists this clone with a few counts. This chain uses TRBV2 with TRBJ2-7, with TRBD2 as a possible D gene (7 bases). The CDR3 runs 14 residues. The germline gives CDR1 SNHLY, CDR2 FYNNEI. Trimming stripped 11 bases from V and 4 bases from J, with 21 bases between. CDR3 sequence (DNA): TGTGCCTCGAAACGGGGGGCACCAAAATACGAGCAGTACTTC. This codes for CASKRGAPKYEQYF.

This chain connects TRBV5-4 to TRBJ2-5; no reliable D call. CDR3 length: 13 residues. V lost 3 bases and J 7 bases, leaving 13 bases between the germline ends. CDR1 is SGHNT, CDR2 YYREEE, per germline (reference sequence). This CDR3 reads CASSYGLPGTQYF. The CDR3 DNA is TGTGCCAGCAGCTATGGCCTTCCCGGGACCCAGTACTTC.

The V call is TRBV11-2, the J call TRBJ1-4, with D tentatively TRBD1 (5 bases). The V gene's germline CDR1 is SGHAT and CDR2 FQNNGV. The V end lost 5 bases, the J end lost 3 bases, and 13 bases lay between the germline ends. The CDR3 runs 15 residues. CDR3 nucleotides: TGTGCCAGCAGCCTCGCCGGGGGGGCTAATGAAAAACTGTTTTTT. This encodes CASSLAGGANEKLFF.

On this clone itself: The same CDR3 arises from other DNA sequences in this sample as well. The chain links TRBV2 to TRBJ1-5; 9 bases agree with TRBD1. J lost 7 bases, V lost 6 bases, and 10 bases had no gene match. The CDR3 runs to 15 residues. Per the germline V gene, CDR1 is SNHLY and CDR2 is FYNNEI. This chain's CDR3 is CASRGPGQGLQPQHF. The CDR3 DNA is TGTGCCAGCAGGGGCCCGGGACAGGGTCTACAGCCCCAGCATTTT. The full variable domain, in which reference TRBV2 and TRBJ1-5 provide the parts outside the CDR3, is EPEVTQTPSHQVTQMGQEVILRCVPISNHLYFYWYRQILGQKVEFLVSFYNNEISEKSEIFDDQFSVERPDGSNFTLKIRSTKLEDSAMYFCASRGPGQGLQPQHFGDGTRLSIL.

V usage is TRBV25-1 and J usage is TRBJ2-5; 11 nucleotides agree with TRBD2. This CDR3 has 16 amino acids. The germline V gene has CDR1 MGHDK and CDR2 SYGVNS. V shed 1 base, J shed 4 bases, and the junction held 5 bases outside the gene matches. The CDR3 DNA is TGTGCCAGCAGTGAATTTGGGCTAGCGGGAGGAGAGACCCAGTACTTC. Its protein is CASSEFGLAGGETQYF. Using reference TRBV25-1 and TRBJ2-5 for the parts outside the CDR3, the full variable domain is EADIYQTPRYLVIGTGKKITLECSQTMGHDKMYWYQQDPGMELHLIHYSYGVNSTEKGDLSSESTVSRIRTEHFPLTLESARPSHTSQYLCASSEFGLAGGETQYFGPGTRLLVL.

J is TRBJ1-6 and V is TRBV27; 7 bases match TRBD1. CDR1 and CDR2 from the germline V gene are MNHEY and SMNVEV (reference sequence). CDR3 length: 15 residues. V was pared by 8 bases and J by 5 bases, with 9 bases of the junction left unmatched. In DNA form, the CDR3 reads TGTGCCAGCCGGCGGGACAGCGGGAATAATTCACCCCTCCACTTT. Its protein product is CASRRDSGNNSPLHF.

The chain uses TRBV6-5 and TRBJ1-1; D unclear. Germline CDR1 reads MNHEY; CDR2 reads SVGAGI. CDR3 length: 14 residues. V was shortened by 0 bases and J by 1 base, with 6 bases between the two germline ends. In DNA form, the CDR3 reads TGTGCCAGCAGTTACTCCCCGGGGAACACTGAAGCTTTCTTT. This gives the protein CASSYSPGNTEAFF.

The chain uses TRBV2 and TRBJ2-2, with D unclear. The V end was cut by 6 bases, the J end by 6 bases, with 14 bases between. The CDR3 consists of 14 residues. Germline CDR1 and CDR2: SNHLY and FYNNEI. The CDR3 reads CASSPIVGAGELFF. The CDR3 nucleotides read TGTGCCAGCAGCCCGATAGTTGGGGCCGGGGAGCTGTTTTTT. The full variable domain, its missing parts supplied by reference TRBV2 and TRBJ2-2, is EPEVTQTPSHQVTQMGQEVILRCVPISNHLYFYWYRQILGQKVEFLVSFYNNEISEKSEIFDDQFSVERPDGSNFTLKIRSTKLEDSAMYFCASSPIVGAGELFFGEGSRLTVL.

Turning to this clone: Different DNA sequences within this sample yield the same CDR3. The chain joins TRBV10-2 to TRBJ1-5; no clear D. The germline gives CDR1 WSHSY, CDR2 SAAADI. V lost 8 bases to trimming and J lost 2 bases, with 7 bases between them. This CDR3 comprises 12 residues. Written as DNA, the CDR3 is TGCGCCAGCGGAACAGGCAATCAGCCCCAGCATTTT. Protein: CASGTGNQPQHF.

CDR3 DNA sequence: TGTGCCAGCGGAGAAGGGACAGGGTTTCAGCCCCAGCATTTT. Its translation is CASGEGTGFQPQHF. The V and J genes are TRBV2 and TRBJ1-5; 9 nucleotides align to TRBD1. The CDR3 is 14 residues long. Trimming took 8 bases from V and 6 from J; bases not matched to a gene: 8. CDR1 and CDR2 (germline): SNHLY, FYNNEI. Full variable domain (missing parts from reference TRBV2 and TRBJ1-5): EPEVTQTPSHQVTQMGQEVILRCVPISNHLYFYWYRQILGQKVEFLVSFYNNEISEKSEIFDDQFSVERPDGSNFTLKIRSTKLEDSAMYFCASGEGTGFQPQHFGDGTRLSIL.

The chain recombines TRBV5-4 with TRBJ2-3; 13 bases are a match to TRBD2. Germline CDR1 is SGHNT and CDR2 is YYREEE (reference sequence). The CDR3 is made up of 16 amino acids. J lost 1 base, V lost 3 bases, and 2 bases had no gene match. In DNA form, the CDR3 reads TGTGCCAGCAGCTGGACTAGCGGGAGTGGCACAGATACGCAGTATTTT. It encodes CASSWTSGSGTDTQYF. Variable domain in full (rest from reference TRBV5-4 and TRBJ2-3): ETGVTQSPTHLIKTRGQQVTLRCSSQSGHNTVSWYQQALGQGPQFIFQYYREEENGRGNFPPRFSGLQFPNYSSELNVNALELDDSALYLCASSWTSGSGTDTQYFGPGTRLTVL.

This chain uses TRBV27 with TRBJ2-7; TRBD1 matches at 11 bases. The junction had 8 bases not matched to a gene; V was cut back by 6 bases and J by 7 bases. This CDR3 comprises 14 residues. Germline CDR1 is MNHEY and CDR2 is SMNVEV (reference sequence). For the CDR3, the DNA is TGTGCCAGCAGAATCGGACAGGGGGCAGGTGAGCAGTACTTC. Translation gives CASRIGQGAGEQYF.

CDR3 in amino acids: CASRVQGPDTQYF. CDR3 nucleotides: TGTGCCAGCAGGGTACAGGGCCCAGATACGCAGTATTTT. This sequence joins TRBV4-2 and TRBJ2-3, with D possibly being TRBD1 (6 bases). The CDR3 sequence is 13 residues long. Germline V gene sequence: CDR1 LGHNA, CDR2 YNFKEQ. V was clipped by 6 bases and J by 4 bases, with 11 bases between them.

The CDR3 is CASSLGSNLYNEQFF. The CDR3 nucleotides are TGTGCCAGCAGTCTCGGCAGTAACCTATACAATGAGCAGTTCTTC. This chain links TRBV27 with TRBJ2-1; D is uncertain. Trimming removed 5 bases at V and 4 bases at J, with 15 bases between. Germline CDR1 MNHEY, CDR2 SMNVEV (reference sequence). This CDR3 spans 15 amino acids.

This chain uses TRBV4-1 with TRBJ2-7; D is possibly TRBD2 (6 bases). Between the trimmed V and J ends, which lost 5 bases and 2 bases, there was a span of 16 bases. In germline, CDR1 is MGHRA, CDR2 YSYEKL. This CDR3 region has 15 residues. DNA of the CDR3: TGCGCCAGCAGCGGTAGCGGAAAGATGACCTACGAGCAGTACTTC. Its protein is CASSGSGKMTYEQYF.

This clone was counted once. The V call is TRBV28, the J call TRBJ2-1; TRBD2 aligns across 12 bases. Germline trimming cut 5 bases from V and 4 bases from J; bases unmatched to any gene: 0. The germline V gene has CDR1 MDHEN and CDR2 SYDVKM. The CDR3 runs to 14 residues. CDR3: CASSGLAGYNEQFF. The DNA for the CDR3 is TGTGCCAGCAGTGGACTAGCGGGGTACAATGAGCAGTTCTTC.

This clone was observed a few times. The V call is TRBV5-1, the J call TRBJ1-1, with 7 bases that match TRBD1. The CDR3 has 16 amino acids. In germline, CDR1 is SGHRS, CDR2 YFSETQ. Trimming cost V 1 base and J 0 bases; bases outside gene matches: 6. The CDR3 loop reads CASSLPAQGLNTEAFF. The CDR3 DNA reads as TGCGCCAGCAGCTTGCCCGCACAGGGGCTGAACACTGAAGCTTTCTTT.

Of note for this clone: The same CDR3 is also encoded by other DNA sequences in this sample. J is TRBJ2-5 and V is TRBV5-1, with 8 bases that match TRBD1. The CDR3 contains 14 residues. Germline values: CDR1 SGHRS, CDR2 YFSETQ. The ends lost 4 bases at V and 2 bases at J; junction bases unmatched: 4. In nucleotides, the CDR3 is TGCGCCAGCAGCCTCAGGGGGCGGCAAGAGACCCAGTACTTC. Translated, it gives CASSLRGRQETQYF.

The chain couples TRBV18 to TRBJ2-5; D is perhaps TRBD1 or TRBD2 (5 bases each). Germline assignment: CDR1 KGHSH and CDR2 LQKENI. V lost 4 bases and J lost 5, with 14 bases in between. This CDR3 region has 14 residues. CDR3 DNA sequence: TGTGCCAGCTCACAGAGGGGAGACGGCGAGACCCAGTACTTC. This encodes CASSQRGDGETQYF.

This sequence joins TRBV6-1 and TRBJ2-1; D possibly corresponds to TRBD1 (5 bases). The CDR3 spans 15 residues. CDR1 and CDR2 (germline): MNHNS, SASEGT. V shed 6 bases and J shed 0 bases, with 12 bases lying between them. This CDR3 reads CASSLQVSSYNEQFF. For the CDR3, the DNA is TGTGCCAGCAGCCTACAGGTGAGCTCCTACAATGAGCAGTTCTTC.

The chain links TRBV7-8 to TRBJ2-7; 7 bases line up with TRBD1. The CDR3 sequence is 14 residues long. From germline, CDR1 is SGHVS and CDR2 FQNEAQ. V was clipped by 5 bases and J by 2 bases; unmatched bases: 6. CDR3 amino acids: CASSVRQGPYEQYF. The CDR3 DNA reads as TGTGCCAGCAGCGTCAGACAGGGTCCCTACGAGCAGTACTTC. Drawing the rest from reference TRBV7-8 and TRBJ2-7, the complete variable domain is GAGVSQSPRYKVAKRGQDVALRCDPISGHVSLFWYQQALGQGPEFLTYFQNEAQLDKSGLPSDRFFAERPEGSVSTLKIQRTQQEDSAVYLCASSVRQGPYEQYFGPGTRLTVT.

As for this clone: One end of the junction does not line up with germline, which may come from a read error. This CDR3 is also generated by other DNA sequences in the sample. V gene TRBV30 combines with J gene TRBJ1-5; D remains ambiguous. Germline loops: CDR1 GTSNPN, CDR2 SVGIG (reference sequence). This CDR3 region has 13 residues. CDR3 amino acids: CAWSAGRNQPQHF. CDR3 nucleotides: TGCGCCTGGAGTGCCGGCCGCAATCAGCCCCAGCATTTT.

As for this clone: The same CDR3 also results from other DNA sequences found in this sample. The V call is TRBV7-2, the J call TRBJ2-7; tentative D call: TRBD1 (5 bases). Germline V CDR1 and CDR2: SGHTA, FQGNSA. Trimming took 5 bases from V and 2 from J, leaving 10 bases between them. This CDR3 comprises 13 residues. CDR3 DNA: TGTGCCAGCAGCCTCGGACATACCTACGAGCAGTACTTC. Amino acid sequence: CASSLGHTYEQYF.

The chain carries TRBV7-6 and TRBJ2-2, with 12 bases aligning to TRBD1. The CDR3 totals 17 residues. Looked up from germline, CDR1 is SGHVS and CDR2 is FNYEAQ. V lost 3 bases and J lost 5; bases outside the gene matches: 7. Here the CDR3 reads CASSFGTGGVGTGELFF. Here the CDR3 DNA reads TGTGCCAGCAGCTTTGGGACAGGGGGCGTCGGAACCGGGGAGCTGTTTTTT.

The gene calls are TRBV28 and TRBJ2-2; D not certain. V lost 3 bases and J 4 bases, leaving 3 bases between the germline ends. The CDR3 is 12 amino acids. Per the germline V gene, CDR1 is MDHEN and CDR2 is SYDVKM. The CDR3, as DNA: TGTGCCAGCAGTTTTTTCACCGGGGAGCTGTTTTTT. It codes for CASSFFTGELFF.

The chain employs TRBV29-1 and TRBJ1-6, with 7 bases fitting TRBD1. V lost 7 bases, J lost 5 bases, and 2 bases stayed unmatched. This CDR3 comprises 12 residues. CDR1 and CDR2 (germline): SQVTM, ANQGSEA. CDR3 nucleotides: TGCAGCGCCGGGACAGATAATTCACCCCTCCACTTT. This codes for CSAGTDNSPLHF.

V usage is TRBV11-3 and J usage is TRBJ2-2; D is unresolved. From germline, CDR1 is SGHNT and CDR2 YENEEA. V lost 7 bases and J lost 0, with 9 bases in between. The CDR3 is 14 residues long. This CDR3 is CASTISPNTGELFF. DNA of the CDR3: TGTGCCAGCACCATTAGCCCGAACACCGGGGAGCTGTTTTTT.

This clone was detected only a few times. The chain employs TRBV10-2 and TRBJ2-2; TRBD2 matches at 8 bases. Germline V gives CDR1 WSHSY, CDR2 SAAADI. Germline trimming cut 6 bases from V and 6 bases from J; bases unmatched to any gene: 9. The length of the CDR3 is 15 residues. CDR3 sequence (DNA): TGCGCCAGCAGGTTGGCGGGAGGCTCGGCCGGGGAGCTGTTTTTT. Protein product: CASRLAGGSAGELFF.